The subject of this entry is one T cell receptor beta chain. Its antigen is not identified. This CDR3 contains 12 residues. V was cut by 3 bases and J by 15 bases, with 17 bases left in between. CDR1 is SGHTS and CDR2 is YDEGEE in the germline V gene. The entry originates in a study of cytomegalovirus exposure and HLA in healthy donors. Regarding the study as a whole: Researchers reported that a few CMV-associated chains were confirmed in vitro as CMV antigen-specific.

13 Jbeta primers and 60 Vbeta primers were used for the PCR. Sequencing used immunoSEQ multiplex PCR; TCRdb keeps in-frame clones, though not all of them. The sample comprises 170,000 or so clones, around 77% of which are singletons, and 1.5% to 2% rests with the top ten. This clonotype was obtained from a woman younger than 45 in good health and CMV-seronegative. The gene calls are TRBV5-8 and TRBJ2-3, with a tentative D call TRBD2 (6 bases). Sequenced input: PBMCs. Here the CDR3 reads CASSWGVNWEYF. The CDR3 DNA sequence: TGTGCCAGCAGCTGGGGGGTGAACTGGGAATATTTT.